This TCR beta chain appears in the sequencing data of a study of cytomegalovirus exposure and HLA in healthy donors. This clone was observed a few times. Looked up from germline, CDR1 is MDHEN and CDR2 is SYDVKM. The V gene lost 7 bases and the J gene lost 8 bases, with 11 bases spanning the gap. The CDR3 consists of 12 residues. PCR primers comprised 60 Vbeta and 13 Jbeta primers. The method was immunoSEQ multiplex PCR; TCRdb's version includes in-frame clones alone and lacks a portion of them. The repertoire consists of 160,000 or so clones, with over 65% occurring once and the leading ten covering 4.5% to 5%.

What was sequenced was PBMCs. The gene calls are TRBV28 and TRBJ1-4, with D unclear. This TCR came from a man between 18 and 35 years old in good health and CMV-seropositive. Here the CDR3 DNA reads TGTGCCAGCACTCGCGCGGGGGAAAAACTGTTTTTT. Its protein product is CASTRAGEKLFF.